The 9 T cell receptor beta chains in this list originate from one sample, sequenced in a study of T-cell memory formation after mild COVID-19. TCRdb independently ran MiXCR on the 5' RACE reads; one entry per CDR3 protein. Found here are nearly 200,000 distinct CDR3 sequences, 15% to 20% of them singletons; the top ten hold 2.4%. The sequencing input was PBMCs or a T cell subset sorted from them (not recorded which). Receptors were obtained from an adult woman who had mild COVID-19 (a few samples of this study predate the infection). Cell type and time point are not known.

This rearrangement joins TRBV5-6 to TRBJ2-3; either TRBD1 or TRBD2 may supply D (5 bases each). From germline, CDR1 is SGHDT and CDR2 YYEEEE. Trimming pared 5 bases from V and 6 bases from J, leaving 13 bases between. The CDR3 extends over 13 amino acids. CDR3 protein: CASRGWGSDTQYF. The CDR3 DNA is TGTGCCAGCAGGGGCTGGGGGTCCGATACGCAGTATTTT.

This chain links TRBV4-1 with TRBJ2-7; possibly TRBD2 for D (5 bases). Trimming left V 1 base short and J 3 bases short, with 10 bases between. The CDR3 is made up of 14 amino acids. Per germline, CDR1 MGHRA and CDR2 YSYEKL. The CDR3 nucleotides are TGCGCCAGCAGCCAAGGTACAGCGGACTACGAGCAGTACTTC. Translating gives CASSQGTADYEQYF.

Only one count was recorded for this clonotype. The V gene is TRBV20-1, the J gene TRBJ2-7; D is unresolved. The CDR3 runs 13 residues. The germline V and J ends were trimmed by 1 base and 7 bases, with 14 bases remaining between them. Looked up from germline, CDR1 is DFQATT and CDR2 is SNEGSKA (reference sequence). CDR3 DNA: TGCAGTGCTAGAGTATCGGCCTCTCGAGAGCAGTACTTC. It specifies CSARVSASREQYF.

This clonotype was recorded a few times. The chain recombines TRBV6-5 with TRBJ2-6; TRBD1 might be the D (7 bases). V dropped 8 bases and J dropped 3 bases, with 20 bases sitting between them. Germline assignment: CDR1 MNHEY and CDR2 SVGAGI. The CDR3 totals 17 residues. The CDR3 nucleotides are TGTGCCAGCCGGCTCGACAGGGAGGCGGGTGGGGCCAACGTCCTGACTTTC. This encodes CASRLDREAGGANVLTF.

The V gene is TRBV3-1, the J gene TRBJ2-1; D not resolved. The CDR3 spans 12 residues. V shed 1 base and J shed 8 bases, with 6 bases lying between them. CDR1 and CDR2 (germline): LGHDT, YNNKEL (reference sequence). The CDR3 loop is CASSQGIDEQFF. CDR3 sequence (DNA): TGTGCCAGCAGCCAAGGGATCGATGAGCAGTTCTTC.

This clonotype was counted between two and nine times. The chain has TRBV9 and TRBJ1-1; D is ambiguous. CDR1 and CDR2 (germline): SGDLS, YYNGEE. The CDR3 extends over 14 amino acids. The germline V and J ends were trimmed by 2 bases and 6 bases, with 14 bases remaining between them. The CDR3 sequence is CASSVGPSAPEAFF. CDR3 in DNA: TGTGCCAGCAGCGTGGGCCCTTCGGCCCCTGAAGCTTTCTTT.

This clonotype came up a few times. The chain employs TRBV12-3 or TRBV12-4 and TRBJ2-2, with TRBD2 matching over 11 bases. CDR3 length: 16 amino acids. After removal of 5 bases from V and 1 base from J, the junction contained 3 bases not matched to a gene. The CDR3 region is CASSLTSGGNTGELFF. CDR3 coding DNA: TGTGCCAGCAGTCTTACTAGCGGGGGGAACACCGGGGAGCTGTTTTTT.

The gene calls are TRBV9 and TRBJ2-7; a weak D match, TRBD2 (6 bases). Germline V lookup: CDR1 SGDLS, CDR2 YYNGEE. V lost 0 bases to trimming and J lost 5 bases, with 18 bases between them. This CDR3 comprises 16 residues. For the CDR3, the DNA is TGTGCCAGCAGCGTAGCTGGCGGGACTCCACAGGACGAGCAGTACTTC. Protein sequence: CASSVAGGTPQDEQYF.

The V gene is TRBV12-3 or TRBV12-4, the J gene TRBJ1-1; a possible D gene is TRBD1 (5 bases). This CDR3 comprises 15 residues. V was shortened by 6 bases and J by 6 bases, with 20 bases between the two germline ends. The CDR3 DNA sequence: TGTGCCAGCAGCTCCACCGGCAGGGATAGAGCTGAAGCTTTCTTT. Translating it yields CASSSTGRDRAEAFF.